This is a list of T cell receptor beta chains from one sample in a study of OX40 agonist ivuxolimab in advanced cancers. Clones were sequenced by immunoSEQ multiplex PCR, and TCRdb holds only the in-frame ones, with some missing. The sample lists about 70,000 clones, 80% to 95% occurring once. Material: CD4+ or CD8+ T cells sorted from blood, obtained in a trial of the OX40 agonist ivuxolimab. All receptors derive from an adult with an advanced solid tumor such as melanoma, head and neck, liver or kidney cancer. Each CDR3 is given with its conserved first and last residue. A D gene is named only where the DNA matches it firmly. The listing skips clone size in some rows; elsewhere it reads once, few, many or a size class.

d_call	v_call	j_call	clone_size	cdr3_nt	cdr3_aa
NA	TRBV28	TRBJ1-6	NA	TGTGCCAGTCAAAGGGGGGTAACCGGTTCACCCCTCCACTTT	CASQRGVTGSPLHF
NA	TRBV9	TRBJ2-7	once	TGTGCCAGCAGCGTAGGAGGGTCGGACGAGCAGTACTTC	CASSVGGSDEQYF
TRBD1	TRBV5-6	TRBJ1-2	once	TGTGCCAGCAGCTCCTTCTTTCCTGGGACAGCCAACTATGGCTACACCTTC	CASSSFFPGTANYGYTF
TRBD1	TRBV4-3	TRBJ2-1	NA	TGCGCCAGCAGCCTCCTCGGGACAGCCTACAATGAGCAGTTCTTC	CASSLLGTAYNEQFF
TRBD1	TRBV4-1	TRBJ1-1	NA	TGCGCCAGCAGCCAAAGGAACAGGGGGGACACTGAAGCTTTCTTT	CASSQRNRGDTEAFF
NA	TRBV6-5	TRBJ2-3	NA	TGTGCCAGCAGTTACTCGAGGGGGGCGGGTACAGATACGCAGTATTTT	CASSYSRGAGTDTQYF
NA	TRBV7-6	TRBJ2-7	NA	TGTGCCAGCAGCTTAGGAGGACAGTCCTACGAGCAGTACTTC	CASSLGGQSYEQYF
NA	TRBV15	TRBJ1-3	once	TGTGCCACCAGCAGAGATCGGGCATCTGGAAACACCATATATTTT	CATSRDRASGNTIYF
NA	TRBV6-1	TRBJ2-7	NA	TGTGCCAGCAGTGCCTCGGGGGGCTATTTTACCTACGAGCAGTACTTC	CASSASGGYFTYEQYF
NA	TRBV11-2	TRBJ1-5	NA	TGTGCCAGCAGCCCCCGAGGTGACAATCAGCCCCAGCATTTT	CASSPRGDNQPQHF
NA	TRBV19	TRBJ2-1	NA	TGTGCCAGTAGTATAGCGGCGACGGCTCACAATGAGCAGTTCTTC	CASSIAATAHNEQFF
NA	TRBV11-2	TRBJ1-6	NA	TGTGCCAGCAGCTCCGACGGGGGTTCACCCCTCCACTTT	CASSSDGGSPLHF
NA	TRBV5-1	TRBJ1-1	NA	TGCGCCAGCAGCCCTGGATGGCCCGAGGGAGCTTTCTTT	CASSPGWPEGAFF
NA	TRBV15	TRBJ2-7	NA	TGTGCCACCAGCGGGCAGGGTCTCTACGAGCAGTACTTC	CATSGQGLYEQYF
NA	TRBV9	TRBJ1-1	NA	TGTGCCAGCAGCGTCCAGGACCAGAACACTGAAGCTTTCTTT	CASSVQDQNTEAFF
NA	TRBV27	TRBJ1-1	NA	TGTGCCAGCAGCCCGGACGGATACATGAACACTGAAGCTTTCTTT	CASSPDGYMNTEAFF
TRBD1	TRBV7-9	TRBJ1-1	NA	TGTGCCAGCAGCTTAATGACAGGGGATACTGAAGCTTTCTTT	CASSLMTGDTEAFF
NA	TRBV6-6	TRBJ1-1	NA	TGTGCCAGCAGTTACTCGGTCACTGAAGCTTTCTTT	CASSYSVTEAFF
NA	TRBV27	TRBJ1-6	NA	TGTGCCAGCAGTTACGGGCGCCCCCTCAGCTCCTATAATTCACCCCTCCACTTT	CASSYGRPLSSYNSPLHF
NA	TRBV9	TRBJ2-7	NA	TGTGCCAGCAGCGTCCCCGGTTCCTACGAGCAGTACTTC	CASSVPGSYEQYF
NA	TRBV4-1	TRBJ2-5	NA	TGCGCCAGCAGCCAAGTCCAGGGACAAGAGACCCAGTACTTC	CASSQVQGQETQYF
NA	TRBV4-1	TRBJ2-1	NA	TGCGCCAGCAGCCAAGACAAGGGCTACAATGAGCAGTTCTTC	CASSQDKGYNEQFF
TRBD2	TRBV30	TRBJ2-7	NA	TGTGCCTGGAGTGTACTAAGCGGGGGCTACGAGCAGTACTTC	CAWSVLSGGYEQYF
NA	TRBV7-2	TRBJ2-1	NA	TGTGCCAGCAGCTTATTTAGTAGGTTGGAGGGTAGCGATGAGCAGTTCTTC	CASSLFSRLEGSDEQFF
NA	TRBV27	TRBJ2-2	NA	TGTGCCAGCAGTTCGATGGGGGGCACCACCGGGGAGCTGTTTTTT	CASSSMGGTTGELFF
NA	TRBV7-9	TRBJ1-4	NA	TGTGCCAGCAGCTTAGTGGGGGAGGAGGCTGAAAAACTGTTTTTT	CASSLVGEEAEKLFF
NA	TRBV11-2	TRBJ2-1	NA	TGTGCCAGCAGCTTAGAAGGGGACCTCTACAATGAGCAGTTCTTC	CASSLEGDLYNEQFF
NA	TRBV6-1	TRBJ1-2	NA	TGTGCCAGCAGTGAAGAGGGAGGGGGTGGCTATGGCTACACCTTC	CASSEEGGGGYGYTF
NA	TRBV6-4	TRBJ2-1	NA	TGTGCCAGCAAGGACCAAGGGTTGAATGAGCAGTTCTTC	CASKDQGLNEQFF
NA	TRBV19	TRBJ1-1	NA	TGTGCCAGTAGTCTCGCCACTGAAGCTTTCTTT	CASSLATEAFF
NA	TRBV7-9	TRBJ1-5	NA	TGTGCCAGCAGCCCCCAGAACGGACTGAATCAGCCCCAGCATTTT	CASSPQNGLNQPQHF
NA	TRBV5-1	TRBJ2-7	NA	TGCGCCAGCAGCTCCGGTTACGAGCAGTACTTC	CASSSGYEQYF
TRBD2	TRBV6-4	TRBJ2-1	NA	TGTGCCAGCAGTGACACCGGGACTAGCACGGTAAATGAGCAGTTCTTC	CASSDTGTSTVNEQFF
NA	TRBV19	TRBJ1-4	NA	TGTGCCAGCAGACAGTTGGATGAAAAACTGTTTTTT	CASRQLDEKLFF
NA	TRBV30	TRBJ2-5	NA	TGTGCCTGGAAGGGGGTCTCGGAGACCCAGTACTTC	CAWKGVSETQYF
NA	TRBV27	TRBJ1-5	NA	TGTGCCAGCAGTTTACAGGGGAGCAATCAGCCCCAGCATTTT	CASSLQGSNQPQHF
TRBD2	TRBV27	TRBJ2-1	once	TGTGCCAGCAGTCCATTGGGGCCTCGGGGGGATGAGCAGTTCTTC	CASSPLGPRGDEQFF
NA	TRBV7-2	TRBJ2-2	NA	TGTGCCAGCAGCTTAGCGGGGATAATAACCGGGGAGCTGTTTTTT	CASSLAGIITGELFF
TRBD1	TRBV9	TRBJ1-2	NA	TGTGCCAGCAGCGTAGTAGGGACAGGGGCCTATGGCTACACCTTC	CASSVVGTGAYGYTF
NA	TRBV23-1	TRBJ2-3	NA	TGCGCCAGCAGTCAGGGCGGGGGCACAGATACGCAGTATTTT	CASSQGGGTDTQYF
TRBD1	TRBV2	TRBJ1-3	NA	TGTGCCAGCAGTGCGACAGGGGACCCCGTTGGAAACACCATATATTTT	CASSATGDPVGNTIYF
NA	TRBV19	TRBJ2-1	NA	TGTGCCAGTAGTACCTCCTCCTACAATGAGCAGTTCTTC	CASSTSSYNEQFF
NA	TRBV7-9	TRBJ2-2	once	TGTGCCAGCAGCCCAAAAGGCGGGGAGCTGTTTTTT	CASSPKGGELFF
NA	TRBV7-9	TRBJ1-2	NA	TGTGTCAGCAGCTTAGGAATCGGAGCCCTCTATGGCTACACCTTC	CVSSLGIGALYGYTF
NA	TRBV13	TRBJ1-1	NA	TGTGCCAGCAGCGATGCCGGGCCTTGGTCCACTGAAGCTTTCTTT	CASSDAGPWSTEAFF
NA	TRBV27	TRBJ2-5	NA	TGTGCCAGCAGCAAGGGACGGCAAGAGACCCAGTACTTC	CASSKGRQETQYF
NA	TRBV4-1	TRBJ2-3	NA	TGCGCCAGCAGCTACGGGGGTCCTAGCACAGATACGCAGTATTTT	CASSYGGPSTDTQYF
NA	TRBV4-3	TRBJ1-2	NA	TGCGCCAGCAGCCAAGATGGTGAACAGAACGATGGCTACACCTTC	CASSQDGEQNDGYTF
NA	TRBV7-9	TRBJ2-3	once	TGTGCCAGCAGCGTAGCCCAGGGAAACACAGATACGCAGTATTTT	CASSVAQGNTDTQYF
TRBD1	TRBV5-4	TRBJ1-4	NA	TGTGCCAGCAGCTTGGGAGGGGGCGACGAAAAACTGTTTTTT	CASSLGGGDEKLFF